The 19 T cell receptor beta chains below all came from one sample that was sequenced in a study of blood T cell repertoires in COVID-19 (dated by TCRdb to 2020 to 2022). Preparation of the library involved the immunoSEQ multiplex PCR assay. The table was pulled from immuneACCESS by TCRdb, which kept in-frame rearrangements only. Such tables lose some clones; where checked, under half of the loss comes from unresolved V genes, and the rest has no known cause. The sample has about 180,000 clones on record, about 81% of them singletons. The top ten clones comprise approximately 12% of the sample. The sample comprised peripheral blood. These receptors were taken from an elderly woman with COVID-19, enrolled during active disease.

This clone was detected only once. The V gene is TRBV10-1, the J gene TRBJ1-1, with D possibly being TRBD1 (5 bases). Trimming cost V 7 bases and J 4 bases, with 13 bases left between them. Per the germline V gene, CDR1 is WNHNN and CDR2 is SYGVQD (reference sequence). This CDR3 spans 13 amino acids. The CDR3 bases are TGCGCCAGCAAGATCGGGGGTATCACTGAAGCTTTCTTT. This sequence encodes CASKIGGITEAFF.

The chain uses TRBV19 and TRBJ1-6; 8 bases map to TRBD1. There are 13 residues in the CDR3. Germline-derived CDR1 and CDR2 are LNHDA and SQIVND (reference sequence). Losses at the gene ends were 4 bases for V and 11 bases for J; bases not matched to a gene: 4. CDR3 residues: CASSTGQGTPLHF. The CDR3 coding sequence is TGTGCCAGTAGTACCGGACAGGGCACACCCCTCCACTTT.

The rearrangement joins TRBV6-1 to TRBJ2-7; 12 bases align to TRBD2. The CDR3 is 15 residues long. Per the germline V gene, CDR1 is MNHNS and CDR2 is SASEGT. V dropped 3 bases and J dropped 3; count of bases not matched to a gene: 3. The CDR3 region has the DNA TGTGCCAGCAGTGATATGACTAGCGGGGGCTACGAGCAGTACTTC. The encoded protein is CASSDMTSGGYEQYF.

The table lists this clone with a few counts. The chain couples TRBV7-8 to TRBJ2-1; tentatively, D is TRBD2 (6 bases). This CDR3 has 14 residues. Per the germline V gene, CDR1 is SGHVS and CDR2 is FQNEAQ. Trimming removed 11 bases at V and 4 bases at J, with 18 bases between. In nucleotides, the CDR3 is TGTGCCTGCCACGCTGGGGACTTTTACAATGAGCAGTTCTTC. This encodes CACHAGDFYNEQFF.

The CDR3 is CASSPSGDTGELFF. DNA for the CDR3: TGTGCCAGCAGCCCAAGCGGAGACACCGGGGAGCTGTTTTTT. The V call is TRBV28, the J call TRBJ2-2, with D tentatively TRBD2 (5 bases). Germline-derived CDR1 and CDR2 are MDHEN and SYDVKM. V was pared by 6 bases and J by 3 bases, with 11 bases between. CDR3 length: 14 amino acids.

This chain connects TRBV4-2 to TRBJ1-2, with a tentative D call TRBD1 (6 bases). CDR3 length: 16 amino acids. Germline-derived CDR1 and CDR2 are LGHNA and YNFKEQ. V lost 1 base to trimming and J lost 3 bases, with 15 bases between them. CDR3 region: CASSQGRQVRYYGYTF. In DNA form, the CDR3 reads TGTGCCAGCAGCCAAGGTCGACAGGTGAGGTACTATGGCTACACCTTC.

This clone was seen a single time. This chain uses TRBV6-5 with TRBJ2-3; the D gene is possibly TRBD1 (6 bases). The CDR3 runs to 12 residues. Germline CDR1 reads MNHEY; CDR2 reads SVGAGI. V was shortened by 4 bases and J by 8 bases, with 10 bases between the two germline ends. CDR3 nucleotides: TGTGCCAGCAGTTTAGACAGGAGTACGCAGTATTTT. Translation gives CASSLDRSTQYF.

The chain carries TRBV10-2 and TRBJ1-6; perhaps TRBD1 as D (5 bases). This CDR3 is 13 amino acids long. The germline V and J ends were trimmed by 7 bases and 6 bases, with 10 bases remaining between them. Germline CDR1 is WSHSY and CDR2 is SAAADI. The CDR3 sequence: CASTRDFNSPLHF. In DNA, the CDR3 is TGCGCCAGCACACGGGACTTTAATTCACCCCTCCACTTT.

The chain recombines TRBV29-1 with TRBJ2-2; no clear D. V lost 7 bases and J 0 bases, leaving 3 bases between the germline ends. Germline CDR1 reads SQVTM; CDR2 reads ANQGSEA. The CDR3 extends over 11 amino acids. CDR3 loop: CSAANTGELFF. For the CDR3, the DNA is TGCAGCGCCGCGAACACCGGGGAGCTGTTTTTT.

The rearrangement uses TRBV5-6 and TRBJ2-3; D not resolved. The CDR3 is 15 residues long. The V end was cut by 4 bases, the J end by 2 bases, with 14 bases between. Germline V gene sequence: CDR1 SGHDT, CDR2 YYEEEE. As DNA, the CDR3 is TGTGCCAGCAGCCCCCTTTGGCGGTCCACAGATACGCAGTATTTT. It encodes CASSPLWRSTDTQYF.

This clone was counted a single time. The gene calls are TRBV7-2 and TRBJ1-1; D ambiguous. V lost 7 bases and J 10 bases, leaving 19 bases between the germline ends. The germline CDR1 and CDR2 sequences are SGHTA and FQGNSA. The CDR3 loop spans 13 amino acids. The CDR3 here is CASTRMEGSGAFF. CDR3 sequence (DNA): TGTGCCAGCACCCGGATGGAGGGTTCAGGAGCTTTCTTT.

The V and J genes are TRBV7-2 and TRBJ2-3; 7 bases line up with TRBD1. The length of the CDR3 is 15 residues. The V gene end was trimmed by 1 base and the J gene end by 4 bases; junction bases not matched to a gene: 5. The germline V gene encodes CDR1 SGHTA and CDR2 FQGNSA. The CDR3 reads CASSLVRGLADTQYF. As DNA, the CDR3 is TGTGCCAGCAGCTTAGTGAGGGGGCTGGCAGATACGCAGTATTTT.

The CDR3 sequence is CASSSLESTGTRNTIYF. The CDR3 region has the DNA TGTGCCAGCAGCTCCCTCGAATCGACAGGGACCCGAAACACCATATATTTT. The chain uses TRBV7-2 and TRBJ1-3; 7 bases align to TRBD1. Germline CDR1 SGHTA, CDR2 FQGNSA. Trimming cost V 4 bases and J 5 bases; bases outside gene matches: 14. CDR3 length equals 17 residues.

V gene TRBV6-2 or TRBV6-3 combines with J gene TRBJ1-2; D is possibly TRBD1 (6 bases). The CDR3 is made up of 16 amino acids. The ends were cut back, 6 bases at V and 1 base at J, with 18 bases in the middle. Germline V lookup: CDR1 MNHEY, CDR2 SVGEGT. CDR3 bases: TGTGCCAGCAGCTCAAACAGGGCTAGCCTTAACTATGGCTACACCTTC. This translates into CASSSNRASLNYGYTF.

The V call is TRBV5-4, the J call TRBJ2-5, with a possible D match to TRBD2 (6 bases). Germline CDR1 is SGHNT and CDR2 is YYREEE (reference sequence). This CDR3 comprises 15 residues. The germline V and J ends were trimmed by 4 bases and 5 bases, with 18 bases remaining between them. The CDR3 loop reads CASSVGGVGSETQYF. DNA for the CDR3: TGTGCCAGCAGCGTGGGGGGAGTCGGATCGGAGACCCAGTACTTC.

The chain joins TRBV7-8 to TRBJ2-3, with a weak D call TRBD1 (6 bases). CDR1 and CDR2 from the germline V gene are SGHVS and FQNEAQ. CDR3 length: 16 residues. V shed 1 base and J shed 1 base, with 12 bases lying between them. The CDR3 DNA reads TGTGCCAGCAGCTTAGTGGGGGCGCGGGGCACAGATACGCAGTATTTT. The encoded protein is CASSLVGARGTDTQYF.

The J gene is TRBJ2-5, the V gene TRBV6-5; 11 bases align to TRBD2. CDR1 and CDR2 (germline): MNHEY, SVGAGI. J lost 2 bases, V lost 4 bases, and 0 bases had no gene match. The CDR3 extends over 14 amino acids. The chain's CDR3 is CASSWTSGQETQYF. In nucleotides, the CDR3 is TGTGCCAGCAGTTGGACTAGCGGGCAAGAGACCCAGTACTTC.

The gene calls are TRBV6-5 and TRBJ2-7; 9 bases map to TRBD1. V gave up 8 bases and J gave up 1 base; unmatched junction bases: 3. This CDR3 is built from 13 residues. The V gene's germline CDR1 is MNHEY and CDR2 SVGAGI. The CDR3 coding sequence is TGTGCCAGCCCGGGACAGGGATCCTACGAGCAGTACTTC. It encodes CASPGQGSYEQYF.

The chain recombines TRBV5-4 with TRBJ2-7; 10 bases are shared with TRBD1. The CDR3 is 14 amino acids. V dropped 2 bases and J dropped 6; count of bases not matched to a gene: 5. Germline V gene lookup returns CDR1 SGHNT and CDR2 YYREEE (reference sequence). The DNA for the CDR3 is TGTGCCAGCAGCTTCCGGGACAGGGGTGCCGAGCAGTACTTC. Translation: CASSFRDRGAEQYF.